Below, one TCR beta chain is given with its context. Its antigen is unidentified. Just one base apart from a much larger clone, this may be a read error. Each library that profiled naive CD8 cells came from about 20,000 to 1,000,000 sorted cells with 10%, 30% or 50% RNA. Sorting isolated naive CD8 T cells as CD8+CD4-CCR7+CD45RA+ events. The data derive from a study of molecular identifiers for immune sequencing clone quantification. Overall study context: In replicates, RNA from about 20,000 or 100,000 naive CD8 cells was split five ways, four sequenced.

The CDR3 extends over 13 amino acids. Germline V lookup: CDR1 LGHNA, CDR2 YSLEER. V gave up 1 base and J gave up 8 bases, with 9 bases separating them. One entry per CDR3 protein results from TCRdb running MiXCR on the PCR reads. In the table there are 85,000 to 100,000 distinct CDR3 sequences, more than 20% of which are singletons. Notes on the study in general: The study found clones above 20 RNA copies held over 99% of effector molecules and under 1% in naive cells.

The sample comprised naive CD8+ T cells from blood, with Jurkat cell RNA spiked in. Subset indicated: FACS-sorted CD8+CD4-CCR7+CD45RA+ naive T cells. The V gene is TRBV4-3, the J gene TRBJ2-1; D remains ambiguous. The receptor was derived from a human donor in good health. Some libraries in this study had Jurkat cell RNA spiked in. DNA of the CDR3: TGCGCCAGCAGCCAAGGTCGGGCCCATGAGCAGTTCTTC. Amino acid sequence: CASSQGRAHEQFF.